The 25 T cell receptor beta chains presented below share a single source sample, sequenced in a study of OX40 agonist ivuxolimab in advanced cancers. Here immunoSEQ multiplex PCR was the method, and the copy in TCRdb shows in-frame clones only, minus some. The table has 15,000 to 20,000 clones, over 60% seen once. This specimen was CD4+ or CD8+ T cells sorted from blood, taken in a trial of the OX40 agonist ivuxolimab. The receptors stem from an adult with an advanced solid tumor such as melanoma, head and neck, liver or kidney cancer.

This clone was observed a handful of times. This chain connects TRBV5-1 to TRBJ2-1, with TRBD1 matching 9 bases. The J segment lost 6 bases and the V segment lost 4 bases, leaving 8 bases of the junction unmatched. The length of the CDR3 is 15 residues. CDR1 is SGHRS, CDR2 YFSETQ, per germline. CDR3 amino acids: CASSPGTGFFNEQFF. The CDR3 DNA follows: TGCGCCAGCAGCCCAGGGACAGGGTTCTTCAATGAGCAGTTCTTC.

This chain connects TRBV29-1 to TRBJ2-1, with 8 nucleotides matching TRBD2. The CDR3 covers 13 residues. CDR1 SQVTM and CDR2 ANQGSEA come from the germline V gene. The CDR3 nucleotides are TGCAACGTCTTGGCGGGGGGAGGTAATGAGCAGTTCTTC. Translation gives CNVLAGGGNEQFF.

The V and J genes are TRBV5-1 and TRBJ1-2; 7 bases fit TRBD1. This CDR3 region has 13 residues. Germline lookup yields CDR1 SGHRS and CDR2 YFSETQ. V dropped 5 bases and J dropped 3; count of bases not matched to a gene: 4. CDR3 loop: CASSIGTDYGYTF. CDR3 in DNA: TGCGCCAGCAGTATCGGGACAGACTATGGCTACACCTTC.

The chain is built from TRBV27 and TRBJ1-6, with a weak D call TRBD1 (5 bases). The length of the CDR3 is 12 residues. V was cut by 4 bases and J by 10 bases, with 8 bases left in between. Germline lookup yields CDR1 MNHEY and CDR2 SMNVEV (reference sequence). The DNA for the CDR3 is TGTGCCAGCAGTTACGGGGGGTCACCCCTCCACTTT. Protein product: CASSYGGSPLHF.

This chain connects TRBV28 to TRBJ1-3; no clear D gene. Germline lookup yields CDR1 MDHEN and CDR2 SYDVKM. Trimming shortened V by 7 bases and J by 4 bases, and 17 bases separated the two germline ends. CDR3 length: 15 amino acids. CDR3: CASTIPGVHGNTIYF. The CDR3 DNA follows: TGTGCCAGCACCATACCAGGAGTCCACGGAAACACCATATATTTT.

In this sample, this clone turned up many times. The V gene is TRBV11-2, the J gene TRBJ1-2; perhaps TRBD1 as D (5 bases). V was trimmed by 5 bases and J by 7 bases, leaving 17 bases between them. Germline CDR1 and CDR2: SGHAT and FQNNGV. The CDR3 contains 14 residues. The CDR3 here is CASSPLEGPVGYTF. The CDR3 nucleotides read TGTGCCAGCAGCCCCTTGGAGGGGCCTGTTGGCTACACCTTC.

The chain is built from TRBV27 and TRBJ2-3; a possible D gene is TRBD2 (5 bases). Germline V lookup: CDR1 MNHEY, CDR2 SMNVEV (reference sequence). The CDR3 has 17 residues. V lost 0 bases, J lost 4 bases, and 17 bases lay in between. The CDR3 region has the DNA TGTGCCAGCAGTTTATCCCCGGGAAGATTCGGGGCAGATACGCAGTATTTT. Amino acids: CASSLSPGRFGADTQYF.

This clone was observed once. V gene TRBV6-5 combines with J gene TRBJ2-5, with D unclear. CDR3 length: 14 residues. Trimming took off 2 bases at V and 1 base at J, with 8 bases between the two ends. CDR1 is MNHEY, CDR2 SVGAGI, per germline. CDR3 amino acids: CASSYRVLQETQYF. CDR3 DNA sequence: TGTGCCAGCAGTTACCGGGTACTCCAAGAGACCCAGTACTTC.

The chain uses TRBV5-6 and TRBJ2-3, with TRBD1 as a possible D gene (6 bases). The V and J ends lost 1 base and 6 bases respectively, with 21 bases between them. Germline CDR1 reads SGHDT; CDR2 reads YYEEEE. The CDR3 runs 17 residues. This chain's CDR3 is CASSLLTGLSGLDTQYF. In nucleotides, the CDR3 is TGTGCCAGCAGCTTGCTAACAGGGCTTTCAGGGTTGGATACGCAGTATTTT.

The J gene is TRBJ1-2, the V gene TRBV6-6; 7 bases are a match to TRBD1. The V gene's germline CDR1 is MNHNY and CDR2 SVGAGI (reference sequence). The V and J ends lost 0 bases and 7 bases, in that order; junction bases with no gene match: 8. CDR3 length equals 15 residues. CDR3 protein: CASSYSGQSRGGYTF. The CDR3 bases are TGTGCCAGCAGTTACTCGGGACAGTCTAGGGGTGGCTACACCTTC.

This clone came up once. The chain is built from TRBV28 and TRBJ2-1; 8 bases are shared with TRBD1. In germline, CDR1 is MDHEN, CDR2 SYDVKM. The CDR3 sequence is 16 residues long. Trimming at V came to 6 bases and at J to 3 bases, leaving 10 bases not matched to a gene. The CDR3 DNA sequence: TGTGCCAGCAGCCTCTATGGACAGGGAGGCTACAATGAGCAGTTCTTC. Translated: CASSLYGQGGYNEQFF.

This sequence joins TRBV7-3 and TRBJ2-1, with D possibly being TRBD2 (6 bases). This CDR3 spans 16 amino acids. Trimming left V 4 bases short and J 4 bases short, with 17 bases between. Germline assignment: CDR1 SGHTA and CDR2 FQGTGA. The CDR3 DNA is TGTGCCAGCAGCTCGCTAAGGCGGGGTATATACAATGAGCAGTTCTTC. Amino acid sequence: CASSSLRRGIYNEQFF. Drawing the rest from reference TRBV7-3 and TRBJ2-1, the complete variable domain is GAGVSQTPSNKVTEKGKYVELRCDPISGHTALYWYRQSLGQGPEFLIYFQGTGAADDSGLPNDRFFAVRPEGSVSTLKIQRTERGDSAVYLCASSSLRRGIYNEQFFGPGTRLTVL.

This clone was observed a handful of times. This sequence joins TRBV5-4 and TRBJ2-7; tentative D call: TRBD1 (6 bases). This CDR3 spans 12 amino acids. Trimming took off 4 bases at V and 7 bases at J, with 12 bases between the two ends. Germline CDR1 reads SGHNT; CDR2 reads YYREEE (reference sequence). The DNA for the CDR3 is TGTGCCAGCAGCCCAGACAGGAATGAGCAGTACTTC. As protein: CASSPDRNEQYF. The full variable domain, its missing parts supplied by reference TRBV5-4 and TRBJ2-7, is ETGVTQSPTHLIKTRGQQVTLRCSSQSGHNTVSWYQQALGQGPQFIFQYYREEENGRGNFPPRFSGLQFPNYSSELNVNALELDDSALYLCASSPDRNEQYFGPGTRLTVT.

In DNA, the CDR3 is TGTGCCAGCAGCTTAACCCAGGCTCTTAACTATGGCTACACCTTC. Translating gives CASSLTQALNYGYTF. The V call is TRBV7-8, the J call TRBJ1-2; D uncertain. Trimming stripped 2 bases from V and 1 base from J, with 11 bases between. Germline lookup yields CDR1 SGHVS and CDR2 FQNEAQ. The CDR3 runs 15 residues.

The chain is built from TRBV11-3 and TRBJ1-4; D gene ambiguous. Germline lookup yields CDR1 SGHNT and CDR2 YENEEA. Trimming left V 2 bases short and J 8 bases short, with 3 bases between. This CDR3 comprises 11 residues. This CDR3 reads CASSLREKLFF. The CDR3 region has the DNA TGTGCCAGCAGCTTAAGGGAAAAACTGTTTTTT. Complete variable domain (other parts from reference TRBV11-3 and TRBJ1-4): EAGVVQSPRYKIIEKKQPVAFWCNPISGHNTLYWYLQNLGQGPELLIRYENEEAVDDSQLPKDRFSAERLKGVDSTLKIQPAELGDSAVYLCASSLREKLFFGSGTQLSVL.

The sample holds a few counts of this clone. The chain couples TRBV9 to TRBJ1-2, with D possibly matching TRBD1 (5 bases). Trimming pared 4 bases from V and 8 bases from J, leaving 12 bases between. This CDR3 is 12 amino acids long. Germline V lookup: CDR1 SGDLS, CDR2 YYNGEE. The CDR3 is CASSPGGPGYTF. The CDR3 nucleotides are TGTGCCAGCAGCCCCGGGGGACCGGGCTACACCTTC. Drawing the rest from reference TRBV9 and TRBJ1-2, the complete variable domain is DSGVTQTPKHLITATGQRVTLRCSPRSGDLSVYWYQQSLDQGLQFLIQYYNGEERAKGNILERFSAQQFPDLHSELNLSSLELGDSALYFCASSPGGPGYTFGSGTRLTVV.

This rearrangement joins TRBV5-6 to TRBJ2-5, with D maybe TRBD2 (6 bases). The CDR3 runs 14 residues. CDR1 and CDR2 from the germline V gene are SGHDT and YYEEEE. Trimming stripped 0 bases from V and 5 bases from J, with 11 bases between. The CDR3 coding sequence is TGTGCCAGCAGCTTGGCCTATGGGGGGGAGACCCAGTACTTC. This encodes CASSLAYGGETQYF.

The gene calls are TRBV5-4 and TRBJ1-1; D not resolved. Germline values: CDR1 SGHNT, CDR2 YYREEE (reference sequence). The V end was cut by 6 bases, the J end by 1 base, with 13 bases between. This CDR3 is built from 14 residues. In nucleotides, the CDR3 is TGTGCCAGCACCGATCGGGGATCGAACACTGAAGCTTTCTTT. Protein product: CASTDRGSNTEAFF.

The chain joins TRBV6-5 to TRBJ2-1, with 8 bases fitting TRBD2. V was clipped by 2 bases and J by 5 bases; unmatched bases: 8. The germline CDR1 and CDR2 sequences are MNHEY and SVGAGI. This CDR3 has 16 residues. This chain's CDR3 is CASSYRPGLVDNEQFF. In nucleotides, the CDR3 is TGTGCCAGCAGTTACCGACCGGGACTAGTGGACAATGAGCAGTTCTTC.

V is TRBV6-6 and J is TRBJ2-7; D remains ambiguous. Germline CDR1 and CDR2: MNHNY and SVGAGI (reference sequence). This CDR3 is 14 amino acids long. With 2 bases removed from V and 1 base from J, the gap between germline ends came to 9 bases. As DNA, the CDR3 is TGTGCCAGCAGTTACGAAGGGTTTTCCTACGAGCAGTACTTC. Amino acids: CASSYEGFSYEQYF.

The chain is built from TRBV28 and TRBJ2-7, with D perhaps TRBD2 (5 bases). Germline assignment: CDR1 MDHEN and CDR2 SYDVKM. The CDR3 sequence is 16 residues long. Trimming removed 2 bases from V and 2 bases from J, with 16 bases in between. In DNA, the CDR3 is TGTGCCAGCAGTTTAAGAATAGGGCTAGCACCCTACGAGCAGTACTTC. This gives the protein CASSLRIGLAPYEQYF.

The rearrangement joins TRBV6-1 to TRBJ1-5; D is unresolved. Germline-derived CDR1 and CDR2 are MNHNS and SASEGT. The CDR3 spans 14 residues. V lost 5 bases, J lost 1 base, and 9 bases lay in between. CDR3 region: CASSTDGSNQPQHF. In DNA form, the CDR3 reads TGTGCCAGCAGTACTGACGGGAGCAATCAGCCCCAGCATTTT.

Regarding this clone: The junction departs from the called germline gene at one end, perhaps through a read error. The chain links TRBV6-6 to TRBJ2-3, with TRBD2 matching 11 bases. Germline CDR1 and CDR2: MNHNY and SVGAGI (reference sequence). The CDR3 consists of 12 residues. The CDR3 sequence: CASSYGTSGPHF. Written as DNA, the CDR3 is TGTGCCAGCAGTTACGGGACTAGCGGCCCGCATTTT.

By share, this clone counts as medium-sized. The chain links TRBV5-6 to TRBJ2-2; no reliable D call. Per the germline V gene, CDR1 is SGHDT and CDR2 is YYEEEE. Deletions cut 0 bases from V and 6 bases from J, with 15 bases between. The CDR3 spans 16 residues. The chain's CDR3 is CASSLGDRTDAGELFF. The CDR3 nucleotides are TGTGCCAGCAGCTTGGGAGATAGAACAGACGCCGGGGAGCTGTTTTTT.

This clone occurred a few times. This chain uses TRBV5-4 with TRBJ1-2; a possible D gene is TRBD1 (6 bases). V lost 0 bases, J lost 4 bases, and 10 bases lay in between. CDR1 is SGHNT and CDR2 is YYREEE in the germline V gene (reference sequence). The CDR3 has 14 amino acids. CDR3 amino acids: CASSLERGTYGYTF. The CDR3 DNA is TGTGCCAGCAGCTTGGAGAGGGGGACCTATGGCTACACCTTC. Filled out from reference TRBV5-4 and TRBJ1-2, the complete variable domain reads ETGVTQSPTHLIKTRGQQVTLRCSSQSGHNTVSWYQQALGQGPQFIFQYYREEENGRGNFPPRFSGLQFPNYSSELNVNALELDDSALYLCASSLERGTYGYTFGSGTRLTVV.